This paragraph covers one T cell receptor beta chain sequence. What it binds is not known. CDR1 and CDR2 (germline): SGHAT, FQNNGV. The CDR3 sequence is 15 residues long. V was cut by 4 bases and J by 5 bases, with 17 bases left in between. The PCR used 60 Vbeta and 13 Jbeta primers. Some clones are missing from TCRdb's copy, which holds only in-frame ones; the method was immunoSEQ multiplex PCR. The sample lists over 150,000 clones, 55% to 70% occurring once. This entry comes from a study of cytomegalovirus exposure and HLA in healthy donors. Broader study findings: In presence/absence analyses, roughly uniform sequencing depth across donors was assumed.

The sample was PBMCs. The gene calls are TRBV11-2 and TRBJ2-5; D gene uncertain. The receptor was isolated from a woman between 35 and 50 years old in good health and CMV-seropositive. CDR3 region: CASSSFRRRWETQYF. CDR3 coding DNA: TGTGCCAGCAGCTCTTTTAGGCGGAGATGGGAGACCCAGTACTTC.